What follows are 9 T cell receptor beta chains derived from one specimen sequenced in a study of T cells in Graves' hyperthyroidism and ophthalmopathy. Regions amplified from RNA transcripts were the TCR beta CDR3 regions. Primed by the HTBI set, a first-round RT-PCR was run on the TCR CDR3. TCRdb fed the multiplex PCR reads into MiXCR, producing one record per CDR3 protein. The sample holds fewer than 500,000 distinct CDR3 sequences, about 13% seen once. Sequenced material: blood. These receptors all stem from a man under 40 with Graves' hyperthyroidism that later progressed to Graves' ophthalmopathy.

The rearrangement joins TRBV20-1 to TRBJ1-3, with D tentatively TRBD1 (6 bases). V was shortened by 4 bases and J by 4 bases, with 11 bases between the two germline ends. From germline, CDR1 is DFQATT and CDR2 SNEGSKA (reference sequence). The CDR3 contains 13 residues. The CDR3 loop is CSATTGVGNTIYF. The DNA for the CDR3 is TGCAGTGCTACGACAGGTGTAGGAAACACCATATATTTT.

In this sample, this clonotype turned up a few times. J is TRBJ2-2 and V is TRBV12-5, with 7 bases identical to TRBD1. Germline-derived CDR1 and CDR2 are LGHNT and FRNRAP. This CDR3 is 16 amino acids long. Trimming at V came to 1 base and at J to 0 bases, leaving 2 bases not matched to a gene. The CDR3 sequence is CASGLGQGANTGELFF. DNA for the CDR3: TGTGCTAGTGGTTTGGGCCAGGGGGCGAACACCGGGGAGCTGTTTTTT.

At least ten counts were recorded for this clonotype. The V gene is TRBV7-9, the J gene TRBJ2-2; 8 positions agree with TRBD1. CDR3 length: 17 amino acids. J gave up 1 base and V 0 bases, and 4 bases lay outside the gene matches. In germline, CDR1 is SEHNR, CDR2 FQNEAQ (reference sequence). The CDR3 bases are TGTGCCAGCAGCTTAGCGATGGGACAGGAGAACACCGGGGAGCTGTTTTTT. Its translation: CASSLAMGQENTGELFF.

This clonotype was seen repeatedly, ten times or more. The chain couples TRBV9 to TRBJ2-4; D might be TRBD1 or TRBD2, each matching 5 bases. The germline CDR1 and CDR2 sequences are SGDLS and YYNGEE. Deletions cut 0 bases from V and 6 bases from J, with 13 bases between. The CDR3 has 15 residues. The DNA for the CDR3 is TGTGCCAGCAGCGTAGGTGAGGGGCTCGGAAACATTCAGTACTTC. The encoded protein is CASSVGEGLGNIQYF.

The sample holds many counts of this clonotype. A read error may account for a junction end that differs from germline. The rearrangement joins TRBV7-8 to TRBJ1-2; D is unresolved. This CDR3 has 14 amino acids. Germline lookup yields CDR1 SGHVS and CDR2 FQNEAQ. CDR3 in amino acids: CASSLLRDTYSYTF. The CDR3 DNA follows: TGTGCCAGCAGCTTACTAAGGGATACCTATAGCTACACCTTC.

This clonotype has a handful of counts. The chain combines TRBV5-1 with TRBJ2-2, with D maybe TRBD2 (5 bases). Germline loops: CDR1 SGHRS, CDR2 YFSETQ. Deletions cut 6 bases from V and 1 base from J, with 13 bases between. CDR3 length: 15 residues. CDR3 coding DNA: TGCGCCAGCACCCTCCGAGGACTGAACACCGGGGAGCTGTTTTTT. This sequence encodes CASTLRGLNTGELFF.

Concerning this clonotype itself: This may be a read error, as it is one base from a much larger clone. The chain joins TRBV20-1 to TRBJ2-7; possibly TRBD2 for D (5 bases). V was pared by 0 bases and J by 3 bases, with 12 bases between. The germline gives CDR1 DFQATT, CDR2 SNEGSKA (reference sequence). CDR3 length: 14 amino acids. CDR3 sequence: CSARDHDGDYEQYF. The CDR3 bases are TGCAGTGCTAGAGATCATGACGGGGACTACGAGCAGTACTTC.

There are many counts of this clonotype. The genes are TRBV12-3 or TRBV12-4 and TRBJ2-2, with 8 bases identical to TRBD1. After removal of 6 bases from V and 3 bases from J, the junction contained 6 bases not matched to a gene. The CDR3 has 15 amino acids. For the CDR3, the DNA is TGTGCCAGCAGGGGGGGACAGGACCACACCGGGGAGCTGTTTTTT. It translates to CASRGGQDHTGELFF.

This clonotype was observed a few times. The chain joins TRBV3-1 to TRBJ2-7; perhaps TRBD2 as D (7 bases). Trimming cost V 4 bases and J 5 bases, with 15 bases left between them. Germline CDR1 and CDR2: LGHDT and YNNKEL (reference sequence). This CDR3 region has 14 residues. The DNA for the CDR3 is TGTGCCAGCAGCCTACGGGGGGCCACGAACGAGCAGTACTTC. Translation: CASSLRGATNEQYF.